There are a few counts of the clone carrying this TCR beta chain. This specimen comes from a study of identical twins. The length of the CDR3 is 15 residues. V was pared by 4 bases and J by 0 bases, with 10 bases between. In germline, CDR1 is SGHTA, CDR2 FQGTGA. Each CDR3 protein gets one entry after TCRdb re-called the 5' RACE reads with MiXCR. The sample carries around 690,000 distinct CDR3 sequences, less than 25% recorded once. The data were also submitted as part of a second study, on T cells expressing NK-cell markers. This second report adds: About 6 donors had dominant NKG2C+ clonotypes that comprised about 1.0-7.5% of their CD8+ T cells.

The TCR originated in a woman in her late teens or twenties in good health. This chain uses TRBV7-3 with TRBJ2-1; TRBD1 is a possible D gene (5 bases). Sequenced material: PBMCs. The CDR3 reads CASSYTGSSYNEQFF. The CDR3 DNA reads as TGTGCCAGCAGCTACACAGGTAGCTCCTACAATGAGCAGTTCTTC. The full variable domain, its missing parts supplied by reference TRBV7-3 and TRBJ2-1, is GAGVSQTPSNKVTEKGKYVELRCDPISGHTALYWYRQSLGQGPEFLIYFQGTGAADDSGLPNDRFFAVRPEGSVSTLKIQRTERGDSAVYLCASSYTGSSYNEQFFGPGTRLTVL.